Each of the 3 T cell receptor beta chains below was sequenced from the same sample in a study of OX40 agonist ivuxolimab in advanced cancers. TCRdb's copy holds only in-frame clones and misses some; the assay was immunoSEQ multiplex PCR. The sample lists tens of thousands of clones, about four fifths occurring once. Material: CD4+ or CD8+ T cells sorted from blood, obtained in a trial of the OX40 agonist ivuxolimab. The source of these receptors is an adult with an advanced solid tumor such as melanoma, head and neck, liver or kidney cancer.

The chain is built from TRBV19 and TRBJ2-7; D is unclear. Per germline, CDR1 LNHDA and CDR2 SQIVND (reference sequence). This CDR3 spans 13 amino acids. The ends were cut back, 7 bases at V and 9 bases at J, with 19 bases in the middle. The CDR3 DNA reads as TGTGCCAGTAATCCCGGCCTTGGCAATTCGCAGTACTTC. Translating it yields CASNPGLGNSQYF.

This rearrangement joins TRBV7-9 to TRBJ1-6; unclear D gene. Between the trimmed V and J ends, which lost 8 bases and 10 bases, there was a span of 6 bases. The CDR3 runs 10 residues. Germline loops: CDR1 SEHNR, CDR2 FQNEAQ (reference sequence). CDR3 DNA: TGTGCCAGCGGCGAATCACCCCTCCACTTT. Its protein is CASGESPLHF.

The chain uses TRBV11-3 and TRBJ2-5; 8 nucleotides align to TRBD2. V trimming: 4 bases; J trimming: 2 bases; junction bases outside the gene matches: 9. This CDR3 contains 16 residues. The germline gives CDR1 SGHNT, CDR2 YENEEA. CDR3 sequence (DNA): TGTGCCAGCAGCTCCGGGTACGGGGGGGATCAAGAGACCCAGTACTTC. This translates into CASSSGYGGDQETQYF.